This passage covers 5 T cell receptor beta chains from one sample sequenced in a study of T cell repertoires in ileal Crohn's disease. Data came from immunoSEQ multiplex PCR; TCRdb stores just in-frame clones and leaves some out. The sample lists approximately 9,600 clones; less than 85% were seen once. Material: ileal tissue. These receptors were obtained from an adult with Crohn's disease.

In DNA form, the CDR3 reads TGCAGCTTAGATTCCGGGACAGCGAACACCGGGGAGCTGTTTTTT. Its protein is CSLDSGTANTGELFF. The rearrangement links TRBV29-1 to TRBJ2-2, with 7 positions matching TRBD1. V lost 8 bases and J lost 0; bases outside the gene matches: 9. Germline V lookup: CDR1 SQVTM, CDR2 ANQGSEA. The CDR3 spans 15 residues.

The gene calls are TRBV27 and TRBJ1-1; tentative D call: TRBD1 (6 bases). CDR3 length equals 16 residues. V gave up 2 bases and J gave up 0 bases, with 13 bases separating them. Germline assignment: CDR1 MNHEY and CDR2 SMNVEV (reference sequence). The CDR3: CASSLVRGPLNTEAFF. Written as DNA, the CDR3 is TGTGCCAGCAGTTTAGTGCGGGGGCCCTTGAACACTGAAGCTTTCTTT.

The chain employs TRBV20-1 and TRBJ2-1, with a possible D match to TRBD2 (6 bases). The CDR3 runs 11 residues. Germline-derived CDR1 and CDR2 are DFQATT and SNEGSKA (reference sequence). The CDR3 coding sequence is TGCGGTCGCGGGACTCGGGCCCAGCAGTTCTTC. Protein: CGRGTRAQQFF.

The chain couples TRBV29-1 to TRBJ2-2; a possible D gene is TRBD1 (5 bases). Trimming took 3 bases from V and 1 from J, leaving 9 bases between them. CDR3 length: 14 amino acids. Germline V lookup: CDR1 SQVTM, CDR2 ANQGSEA. The CDR3, as DNA: TGCAGCGTTGATAGTACAGGGAACACCGGGGAGCTGTTTTTT. The encoded protein is CSVDSTGNTGELFF.

V gene TRBV27 combines with J gene TRBJ2-7; 10 bases map to TRBD1. The CDR3 loop spans 14 amino acids. CDR1 and CDR2 from the germline V gene are MNHEY and SMNVEV (reference sequence). The V gene end was trimmed by 3 bases and the J gene end by 5 bases; junction bases not matched to a gene: 4. The CDR3 region is CASSFDRGLHEQYF. For the CDR3, the DNA is TGTGCCAGCAGTTTTGACAGGGGGCTTCACGAGCAGTACTTC.